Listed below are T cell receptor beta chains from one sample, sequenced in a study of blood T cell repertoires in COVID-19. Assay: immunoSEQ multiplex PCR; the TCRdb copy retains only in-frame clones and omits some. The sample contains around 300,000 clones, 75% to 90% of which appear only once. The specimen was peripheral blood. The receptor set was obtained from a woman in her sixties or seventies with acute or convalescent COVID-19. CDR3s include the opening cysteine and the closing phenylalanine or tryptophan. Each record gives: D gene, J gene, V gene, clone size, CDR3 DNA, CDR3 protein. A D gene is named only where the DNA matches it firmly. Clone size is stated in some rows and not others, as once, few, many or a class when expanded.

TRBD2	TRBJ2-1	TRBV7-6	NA	TGTGCCAGCAGCTTAGCGGCTAGCGGGGGGGCGCGTCATGAGCAGTTCTTC	CASSLAASGGARHEQFF
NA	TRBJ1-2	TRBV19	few	TGTGCCAGTAGACAGGGCTATGGCTACACCTTC	CASRQGYGYTF
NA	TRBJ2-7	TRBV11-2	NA	TGTGCCAGCAGCTTTGCCAGCAATACGGGAGAGCAGTACTTC	CASSFASNTGEQYF
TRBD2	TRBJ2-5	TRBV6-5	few	TGTGCCAGCAGTCCTAGCGGGGAGAGGACCCAGTACTTC	CASSPSGERTQYF
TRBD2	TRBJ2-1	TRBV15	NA	TGTGCCACCAGCAGACCGGGACTAGGCGGCGATGAGCAGTTCTTC	CATSRPGLGGDEQFF
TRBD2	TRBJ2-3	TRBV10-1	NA	TGCGCCAGCAGTGACCTAGCGGGCGAAACAGATACGCAGTATTTT	CASSDLAGETDTQYF
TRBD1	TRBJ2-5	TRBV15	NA	TGTGCCACCAGCATGACAGGGGTCCAAGAGACCCAGTACTTC	CATSMTGVQETQYF
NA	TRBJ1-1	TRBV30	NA	TGTGCCTGGAGTCCACCGAGCGTTAACACTGAAGCTTTCTTT	CAWSPPSVNTEAFF
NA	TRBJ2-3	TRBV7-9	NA	TGTGCCAGCAGCCACGGGTTGGTCATCACGCAGTATTTT	CASSHGLVITQYF
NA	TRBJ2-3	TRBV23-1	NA	TGCGCCAGCAGTCTCGGGGGATCCACAGATACGCAGTATTTT	CASSLGGSTDTQYF
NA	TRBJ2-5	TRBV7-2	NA	TGTGCCAGCAGCTCGCGGGGATCTCTGACCCAGTACTTC	CASSSRGSLTQYF
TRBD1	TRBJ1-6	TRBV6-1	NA	TGTGCCAGCAGTGAAGCCTTGGACAGGGGTAATTCACCCCTCCACTTT	CASSEALDRGNSPLHF
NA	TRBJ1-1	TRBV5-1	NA	TGCGCCAGCAGCCTTAATCCCGGGGGCACTGAAGCTTTCTTT	CASSLNPGGTEAFF
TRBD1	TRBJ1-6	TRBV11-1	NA	TGTGCCAGCAGCTTGGGACAGGGTCCTTCACCCCTCCACTTT	CASSLGQGPSPLHF
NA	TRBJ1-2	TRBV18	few	TGTGCCAGCTCACCCGGAAGACAATACGATGATGGCTACACCTTC	CASSPGRQYDDGYTF
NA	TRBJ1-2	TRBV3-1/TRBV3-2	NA	TGTGCCAGCAGCCAGAAAACGTACGGGGGCTACACCTTC	CASSQKTYGGYTF
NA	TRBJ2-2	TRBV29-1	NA	TGCAGCGTGACAGTAAACACCGGGGAGCTGTTTTTT	CSVTVNTGELFF
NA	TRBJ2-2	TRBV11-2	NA	TGTGCCAGCAGCTTAGTCAGGGCGAACACCGGGGAGCTGTTTTTT	CASSLVRANTGELFF
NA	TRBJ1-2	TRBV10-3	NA	TGTGCCATCAGTCGACAGGAAATCTTCTATGGCTACACCTTC	CAISRQEIFYGYTF
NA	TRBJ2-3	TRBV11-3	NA	TGTGCCAGCAGCTACGGATTTGGGGCCCCAGATACGCAGTATTTT	CASSYGFGAPDTQYF
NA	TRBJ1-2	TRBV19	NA	TGTGCCAGTAGACCCAGCAGGGGTTTAGCTAACTATGGCTACACCTTC	CASRPSRGLANYGYTF
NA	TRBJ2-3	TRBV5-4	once	TGTGCCAGCAGTTCGGATAGGCTCGGGGGAGTGGATACGCAGTATTTT	CASSSDRLGGVDTQYF
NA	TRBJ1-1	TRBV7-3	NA	TGTGCCAGCAGCTTAAACGCTCCCGGGATGGGCACTGAAGCTTTCTTT	CASSLNAPGMGTEAFF
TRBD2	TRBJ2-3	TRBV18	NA	TGTGCCAGCTCACCATCACTAGCGGGGGGACAAGATACGCAGTATTTT	CASSPSLAGGQDTQYF
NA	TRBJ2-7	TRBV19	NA	TGTGCCAGTAGTATAGCGAAGGGGCGAGAGCAGTACTTC	CASSIAKGREQYF
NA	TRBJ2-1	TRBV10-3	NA	TGTGCCGGCGGGCCCCAGCCCAATGAGCAGTTCTTC	CAGGPQPNEQFF
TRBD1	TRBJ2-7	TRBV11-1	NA	TGTGCCAGCAGCTTGTTGGACAGGGGACACTACGAGCAGTACTTC	CASSLLDRGHYEQYF
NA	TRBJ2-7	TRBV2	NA	TGTGCCAGCAGTGTCAGCGGAGGTGTTTCCTACGAGCAGTACTTC	CASSVSGGVSYEQYF
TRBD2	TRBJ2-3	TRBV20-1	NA	TGCAGTGCTAGTCTTTGGATAGCGGGGGGAGTAGATACGCAGTATTTT	CSASLWIAGGVDTQYF
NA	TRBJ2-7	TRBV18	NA	TGTGCCAGCTCACCCGCCGCGTTAACTTGGCAGTACTTC	CASSPAALTWQYF
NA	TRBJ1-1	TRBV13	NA	TGTGCCAGCAGCTTTGACAGAGGCACTGAAGCTTTCTTT	CASSFDRGTEAFF
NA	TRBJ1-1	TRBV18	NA	TGTGCCAGCTCACCACCCGGAGTTAACACTGAAGCTTTCTTT	CASSPPGVNTEAFF
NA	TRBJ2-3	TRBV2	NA	TGTGCCATCCTTTCCGGGGATACGCAGTATTTT	CAILSGDTQYF
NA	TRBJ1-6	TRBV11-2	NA	TGTGCCAGCAGCTCCCGGACCGCAGGGGCGCATTCACCCCTCCACTTT	CASSSRTAGAHSPLHF
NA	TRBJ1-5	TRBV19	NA	TGTGCCAGTTCCCAGGGACATAGCAATCAGCCCCAGCATTTT	CASSQGHSNQPQHF
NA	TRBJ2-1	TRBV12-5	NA	TGTGCTAGTGGTTTGCTTTACAATGAGCAGTTCTTC	CASGLLYNEQFF
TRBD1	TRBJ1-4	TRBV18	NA	TGTGCCAGCTCACCACCGGTCGGAGGGGGCGTAGGAAAACTGTTTTTT	CASSPPVGGGVGKLFF
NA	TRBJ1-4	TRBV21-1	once	TGTGCCAGCAGCTTACGAATTACCGGGTATGGTAATGAAAAACTGTTTTTT	CASSLRITGYGNEKLFF
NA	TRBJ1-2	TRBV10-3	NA	TGTGCCATCAGTCAACAGGGCGGCTACACCTTC	CAISQQGGYTF
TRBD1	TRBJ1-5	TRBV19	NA	TGTGCCAGTACCCGAACCGGGACAGGGAACCAGCCCCAGCATTTT	CASTRTGTGNQPQHF
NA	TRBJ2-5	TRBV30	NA	TGTGCCTGGAGCGGGACTCTGGGTGAGACCCAGTACTTC	CAWSGTLGETQYF
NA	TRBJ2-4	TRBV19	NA	TGTGCCAGTAGTACCGCAGGGGACAAAAACATTCAGTACTTC	CASSTAGDKNIQYF